These 14 T cell receptor beta chains originate from one sample sequenced in a study of post-analysis software for immune sequencing data. Study-wide results and caveats: In patients, TRBV5-6, TRBV5-1 and TRBV20-1 belonged to four or five TRBV segments found more frequently than in controls.

Their antigens are not known. Every TCR beta cDNA library bore unique molecular identifiers. TCRdb analysed the PCR reads with MiXCR anew, one entry per CDR3 protein. Of fewer than 850,000 distinct CDR3 sequences in the sample, 46% were seen once. The sample consisted of blood. These receptors all come from a girl aged 5 to 17 with multiple sclerosis.

The chain is built from TRBV20-1 and TRBJ1-5; 12 nucleotides line up with TRBD1. V lost 4 bases and J lost 3; bases outside the gene matches: 10. From germline, CDR1 is DFQATT and CDR2 SNEGSKA (reference sequence). The CDR3 spans 17 residues. The DNA for the CDR3 is TGCAGTGCTACCGGGACAGGGGGCGCGTGGTCCAATCAGCCCCAGCATTTT. It codes for CSATGTGGAWSNQPQHF.

The chain joins TRBV5-1 to TRBJ2-1; 7 bases map to TRBD2. This CDR3 spans 14 amino acids. Germline CDR1 SGHRS, CDR2 YFSETQ. V was clipped by 5 bases and J by 5 bases; unmatched bases: 7. The CDR3 DNA reads TGCGCCAGCAGATCCTGGCTAGCGGACAATGAGCAGTTCTTC. The encoded protein is CASRSWLADNEQFF.

Regarding this clonotype: Possible read error: a much larger clone is one base away. The V and J genes are TRBV2 and TRBJ2-3; possibly TRBD1 or TRBD2 for D (5 bases each). Germline V CDR1 and CDR2: SNHLY, FYNNEI. This CDR3 contains 12 residues. The CDR3 DNA is TGTGCCAGCAGTCCCGTGGGGGATACGCGGTATTTT. Translating gives CASSPVGDTRYF.

The rearrangement joins TRBV6-1 to TRBJ2-1, with D possibly being TRBD1 (6 bases). Trimming left V 2 bases short and J 5 bases short, with 13 bases between. The germline V gene has CDR1 MNHNS and CDR2 SASEGT. The CDR3 extends over 15 amino acids. The DNA of the CDR3 is TGTGCCAGCAGTGAAACAGGGCTCACAAACAATGAGCAGTTCTTC. Protein: CASSETGLTNNEQFF.

For the CDR3, the DNA is TGTGCCAGCAGTGTGGGGACAGCTTACAATGAGCAGTTCTTC. This sequence encodes CASSVGTAYNEQFF. The V and J genes are TRBV6-5 and TRBJ2-1, with 7 bases identical to TRBD1. The CDR3 has 14 residues. The V segment lost 5 bases and the J segment 4 bases; nucleotides outside the gene matches: 5. Germline V gene lookup returns CDR1 MNHEY and CDR2 SVGAGI.

This chain uses TRBV18 with TRBJ2-1; D is unclear. The CDR3 covers 14 residues. V lost 6 bases and J lost 0, with 9 bases in between. Germline assignment: CDR1 KGHSH and CDR2 LQKENI. The CDR3 reads CASSAEISYNEQFF. The CDR3 nucleotides read TGTGCCAGCTCTGCGGAAATCTCCTACAATGAGCAGTTCTTC.

This clonotype has more than one count but fewer than ten. The rearrangement links TRBV20-1 to TRBJ2-1, with 8 bases identical to TRBD2. Germline loops: CDR1 DFQATT, CDR2 SNEGSKA (reference sequence). The trim removed 0 bases at V and 4 bases at J, leaving 2 bases unmatched. The CDR3 is 14 residues long. The CDR3 bases are TGCAGTGCTAGAGATCTAGCGGGTTACAATGAGCAGTTCTTC. Protein: CSARDLAGYNEQFF.

This clonotype appeared a few times. The chain joins TRBV19 to TRBJ2-3; D uncertain. Germline lookup yields CDR1 LNHDA and CDR2 SQIVND (reference sequence). This CDR3 spans 12 amino acids. The ends were cut back, 8 bases at V and 4 bases at J, with 10 bases in the middle. The CDR3 coding sequence is TGTGCCAGTTCGGATTTCGCAGATACGCAGTATTTT. Encoded protein: CASSDFADTQYF.

This clonotype was seen once. CDR3 sequence reads: CASSSHPGQATNTGELFF. The CDR3 coding sequence is TGTGCCAGCAGCTCCCACCCCGGACAGGCCACGAACACCGGGGAGCTGTTTTTT. V gene TRBV7-9 combines with J gene TRBJ2-2; 7 bases are a match to TRBD1. CDR1 and CDR2 (germline): SEHNR, FQNEAQ (reference sequence). CDR3 length: 18 residues. Trimming took 4 bases from V and 0 from J; bases not matched to a gene: 11.

The J gene is TRBJ2-7, the V gene TRBV20-1; D perhaps matches TRBD2 (6 bases). Trimming removed 3 bases from V and 5 bases from J, with 17 bases in between. Germline CDR1 DFQATT, CDR2 SNEGSKA (reference sequence). The CDR3 has 14 amino acids. Written as DNA, the CDR3 is TGCAGTGCTAGTCTAGGGGCGGGAAACGACGAGCAGTACTTC. Protein: CSASLGAGNDEQYF.

This chain uses TRBV2 with TRBJ2-1; D may be TRBD1 (6 bases). Looked up from germline, CDR1 is SNHLY and CDR2 is FYNNEI. V was trimmed by 2 bases and J by 2 bases, leaving 13 bases between them. The CDR3 covers 16 residues. CDR3 amino acids: CASSEPLGGTYNEQFF. The CDR3 DNA sequence: TGTGCCAGCAGTGAACCACTAGGGGGAACCTACAATGAGCAGTTCTTC.

The chain recombines TRBV30 with TRBJ2-3; 12 nucleotides match TRBD2. The ends lost 0 bases at V and 6 bases at J; junction bases unmatched: 1. CDR3 length: 14 amino acids. Germline CDR1 GTSNPN, CDR2 SVGIG (reference sequence). The CDR3 sequence: CAWSVTSGSDTQYF. The CDR3, as DNA: TGTGCCTGGAGTGTGACTAGCGGGAGTGATACGCAGTATTTT.

Only a few counts were recorded for this clonotype. This rearrangement joins TRBV18 to TRBJ2-1, with D perhaps being TRBD1 or TRBD2 (5 bases each). Germline V gene lookup returns CDR1 KGHSH and CDR2 LQKENI. V shed 0 bases and J shed 3 bases, with 12 bases lying between them. This CDR3 has 16 amino acids. In nucleotides, the CDR3 is TGTGCCAGCTCACCACCGATCAGGGACGTCTACAATGAGCAGTTCTTC. Its translation is CASSPPIRDVYNEQFF. The complete variable domain, with remaining parts taken from reference TRBV18 and TRBJ2-1, reads NAGVMQNPRHLVRRRGQEARLRCSPMKGHSHVYWYRQLPEEGLKFMVYLQKENIIDESGMPKERFSAEFPKEGPSILRIQQVVRGDSAAYFCASSPPIRDVYNEQFFGPGTRLTVL.

The chain has TRBV28 and TRBJ2-2; tentatively, D is TRBD1 (5 bases). V lost 6 bases and J 4 bases, leaving 12 bases between the germline ends. Germline V gene lookup returns CDR1 MDHEN and CDR2 SYDVKM. This CDR3 comprises 14 residues. CDR3 amino acids: CASRVGRLTGELFF. As DNA, the CDR3 is TGTGCCAGCAGAGTGGGGCGCCTCACCGGGGAGCTGTTTTTT.